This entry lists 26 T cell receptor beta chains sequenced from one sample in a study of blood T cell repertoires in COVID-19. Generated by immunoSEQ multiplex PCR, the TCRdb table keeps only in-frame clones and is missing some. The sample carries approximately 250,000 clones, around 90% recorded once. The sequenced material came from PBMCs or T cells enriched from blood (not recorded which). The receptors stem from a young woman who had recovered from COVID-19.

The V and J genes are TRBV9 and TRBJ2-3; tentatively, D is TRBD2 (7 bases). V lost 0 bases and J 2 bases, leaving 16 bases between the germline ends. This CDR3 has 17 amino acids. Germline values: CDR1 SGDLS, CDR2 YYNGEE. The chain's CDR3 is CASSVAGSGDITDTQYF. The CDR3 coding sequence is TGTGCCAGCAGCGTAGCTGGAAGCGGGGACATCACAGATACGCAGTATTTT.

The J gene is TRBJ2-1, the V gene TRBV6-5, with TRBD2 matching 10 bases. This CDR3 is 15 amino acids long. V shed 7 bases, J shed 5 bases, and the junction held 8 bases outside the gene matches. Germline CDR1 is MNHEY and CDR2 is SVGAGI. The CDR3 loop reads CASTPSGSFDNEQFF. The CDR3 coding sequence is TGTGCCAGCACGCCTAGCGGGAGTTTCGACAATGAGCAGTTCTTC.

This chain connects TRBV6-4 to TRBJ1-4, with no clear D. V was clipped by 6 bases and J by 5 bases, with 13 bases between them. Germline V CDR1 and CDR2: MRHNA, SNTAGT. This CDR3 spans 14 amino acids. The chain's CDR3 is CASRASVRNEKLFF. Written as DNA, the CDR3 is TGTGCCAGCAGAGCTTCGGTCCGGAATGAAAAACTGTTTTTT.

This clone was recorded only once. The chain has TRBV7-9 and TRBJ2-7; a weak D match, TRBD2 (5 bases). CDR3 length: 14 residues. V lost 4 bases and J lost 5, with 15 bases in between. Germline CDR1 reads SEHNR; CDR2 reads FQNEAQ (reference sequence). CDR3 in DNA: TGTGCCAGCAGCTCACAGTTAATTAGCGACGAGCAGTACTTC. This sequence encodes CASSSQLISDEQYF.

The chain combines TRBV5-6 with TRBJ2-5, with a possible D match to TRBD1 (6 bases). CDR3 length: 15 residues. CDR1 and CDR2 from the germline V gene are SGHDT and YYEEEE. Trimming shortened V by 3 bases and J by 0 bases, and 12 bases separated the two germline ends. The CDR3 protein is CASSSRTGYQETQYF. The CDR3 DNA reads TGTGCCAGCAGCTCGCGAACAGGGTACCAAGAGACCCAGTACTTC.

The CDR3 is CASSEGTGRSQPQHF. Here the CDR3 DNA reads TGTGCCAGCAGTGAAGGGACAGGAAGAAGTCAGCCCCAGCATTTT. The chain recombines TRBV6-1 with TRBJ1-5, with 7 bases lining up with TRBD1. The CDR3 spans 15 residues. V dropped 1 base and J dropped 6; count of bases not matched to a gene: 6. Germline V gives CDR1 MNHNS, CDR2 SASEGT.

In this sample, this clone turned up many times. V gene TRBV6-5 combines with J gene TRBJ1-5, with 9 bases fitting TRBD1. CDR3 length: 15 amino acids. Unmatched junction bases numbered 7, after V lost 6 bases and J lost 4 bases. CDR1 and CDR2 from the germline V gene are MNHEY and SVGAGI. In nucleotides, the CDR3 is TGTGCCAGCAGCTGGACAGGGGCCTTTAATCAGCCCCAGCATTTT. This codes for CASSWTGAFNQPQHF.

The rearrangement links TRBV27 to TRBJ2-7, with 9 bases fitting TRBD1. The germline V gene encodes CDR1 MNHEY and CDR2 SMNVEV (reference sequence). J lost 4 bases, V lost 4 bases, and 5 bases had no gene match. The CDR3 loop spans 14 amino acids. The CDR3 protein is CASSWGQGRYEQYF. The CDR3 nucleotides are TGTGCCAGCAGTTGGGGACAGGGAAGGTACGAGCAGTACTTC.

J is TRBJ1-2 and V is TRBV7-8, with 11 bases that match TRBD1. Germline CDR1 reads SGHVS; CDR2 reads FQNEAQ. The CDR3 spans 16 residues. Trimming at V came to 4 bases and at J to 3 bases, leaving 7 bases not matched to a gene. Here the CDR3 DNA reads TGTGCCAGCAGCTCGTACCGGGACAGGGGGGACTATGGCTACACCTTC. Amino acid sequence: CASSSYRDRGDYGYTF.

The CDR3 loop is CASSLTGVEQYF. The CDR3 region has the DNA TGTGCCAGCAGCTTAACAGGTGTCGAGCAGTACTTC. The chain uses TRBV5-6 and TRBJ2-7; D might be TRBD1 (5 bases). Germline lookup yields CDR1 SGHDT and CDR2 YYEEEE. This CDR3 spans 12 amino acids. V dropped 2 bases and J dropped 6 bases, with 9 bases sitting between them.

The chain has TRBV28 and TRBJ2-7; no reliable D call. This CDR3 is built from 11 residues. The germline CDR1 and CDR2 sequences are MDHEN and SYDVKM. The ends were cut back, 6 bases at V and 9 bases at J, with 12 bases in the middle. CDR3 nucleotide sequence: TGTGCCAGCAGCCGAGGCCTACGGCAGTACTTC. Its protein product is CASSRGLRQYF.

The CDR3 here is CASSYLQGAIEKLFF. In DNA, the CDR3 is TGTGCCAGCAGTTACCTACAGGGGGCGATTGAAAAACTGTTTTTT. The rearrangement joins TRBV2 to TRBJ1-4; 9 bases agree with TRBD1. The V segment lost 5 bases and the J segment 7 bases; nucleotides outside the gene matches: 8. CDR3 length: 15 residues. Germline V gene sequence: CDR1 SNHLY, CDR2 FYNNEI.

The CDR3 is CSTQGATEAFF. The DNA of the CDR3 is TGCAGTACGCAGGGCGCCACTGAAGCTTTCTTT. This chain links TRBV20-1 with TRBJ1-1; TRBD1 might be the D (5 bases). V was pared by 8 bases and J by 4 bases, with 11 bases between. Germline values: CDR1 DFQATT, CDR2 SNEGSKA (reference sequence). The CDR3 has 11 amino acids.

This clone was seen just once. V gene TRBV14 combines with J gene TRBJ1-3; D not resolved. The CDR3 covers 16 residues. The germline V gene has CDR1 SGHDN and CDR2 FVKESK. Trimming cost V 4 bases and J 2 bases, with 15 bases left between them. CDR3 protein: CASSPRPRQAGNTIYF. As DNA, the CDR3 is TGTGCCAGCAGCCCCCGGCCCCGTCAGGCTGGAAACACCATATATTTT.

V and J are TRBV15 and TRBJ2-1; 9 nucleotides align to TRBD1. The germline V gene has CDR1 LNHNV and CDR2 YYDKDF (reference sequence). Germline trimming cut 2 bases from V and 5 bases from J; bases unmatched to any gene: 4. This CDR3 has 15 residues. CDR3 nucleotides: TGTGCCACCAGCAGACGGGACAGGGACAACAATGAGCAGTTCTTC. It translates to CATSRRDRDNNEQFF. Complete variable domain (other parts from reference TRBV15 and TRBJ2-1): DAMVIQNPRYQVTQFGKPVTLSCSQTLNHNVMYWYQQKSSQAPKLLFHYYDKDFNNEADTPDNFQSRRPNTSFCFLDIRSPGLGDTAMYLCATSRRDRDNNEQFFGPGTRLTVL.

CDR3 sequence: CASSFPGSPLHF. DNA of the CDR3: TGTGCCAGCAGTTTCCCGGGTTCACCCCTCCACTTT. The rearrangement joins TRBV27 to TRBJ1-6; D gene unclear. The germline CDR1 and CDR2 sequences are MNHEY and SMNVEV (reference sequence). CDR3 length equals 12 residues. V was clipped by 3 bases and J by 9 bases, with 6 bases between them.

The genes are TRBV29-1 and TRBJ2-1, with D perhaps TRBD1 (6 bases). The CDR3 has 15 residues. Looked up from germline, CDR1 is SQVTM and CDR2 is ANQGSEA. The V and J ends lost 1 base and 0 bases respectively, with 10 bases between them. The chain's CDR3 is CSVEGTGSSYNEQFF. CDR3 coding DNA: TGCAGCGTTGAAGGTACAGGGAGCTCCTACAATGAGCAGTTCTTC.

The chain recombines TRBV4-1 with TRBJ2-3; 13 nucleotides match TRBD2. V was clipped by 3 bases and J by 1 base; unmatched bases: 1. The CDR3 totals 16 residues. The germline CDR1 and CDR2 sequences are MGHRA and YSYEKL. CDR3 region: CASSHGTSGGTDTQYF. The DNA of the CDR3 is TGCGCCAGCAGCCACGGGACTAGCGGGGGCACAGATACGCAGTATTTT.

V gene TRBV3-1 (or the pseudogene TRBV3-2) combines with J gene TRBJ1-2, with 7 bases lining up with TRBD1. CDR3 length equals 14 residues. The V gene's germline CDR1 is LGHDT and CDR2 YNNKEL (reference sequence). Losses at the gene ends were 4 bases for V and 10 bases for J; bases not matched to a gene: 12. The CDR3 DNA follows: TGTGCCAGCAGCCCCCGGGACAGTGGTAAGAACTACACCTTC. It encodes CASSPRDSGKNYTF.

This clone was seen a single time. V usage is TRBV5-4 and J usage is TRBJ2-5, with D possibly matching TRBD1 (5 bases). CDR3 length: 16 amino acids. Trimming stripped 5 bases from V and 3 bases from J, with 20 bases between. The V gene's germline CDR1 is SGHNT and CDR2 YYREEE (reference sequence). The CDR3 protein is CASSPSPGKSEETQYF. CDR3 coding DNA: TGTGCCAGCAGTCCCAGCCCAGGGAAGTCTGAAGAGACCCAGTACTTC.

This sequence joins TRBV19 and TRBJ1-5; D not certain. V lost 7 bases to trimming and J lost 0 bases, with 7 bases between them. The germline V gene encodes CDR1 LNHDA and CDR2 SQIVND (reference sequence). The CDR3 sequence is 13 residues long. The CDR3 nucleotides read TGTGCCAGTAAGCGCTATAGCAATCAGCCCCAGCATTTT. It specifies CASKRYSNQPQHF.

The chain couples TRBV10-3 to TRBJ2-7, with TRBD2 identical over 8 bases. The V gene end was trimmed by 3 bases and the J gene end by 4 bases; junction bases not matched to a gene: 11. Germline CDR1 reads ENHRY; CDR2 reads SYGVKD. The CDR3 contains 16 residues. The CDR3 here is CAISDPTSGSLYEQYF. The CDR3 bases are TGTGCCATCAGTGACCCGACCAGCGGGAGCTTATACGAGCAGTACTTC.

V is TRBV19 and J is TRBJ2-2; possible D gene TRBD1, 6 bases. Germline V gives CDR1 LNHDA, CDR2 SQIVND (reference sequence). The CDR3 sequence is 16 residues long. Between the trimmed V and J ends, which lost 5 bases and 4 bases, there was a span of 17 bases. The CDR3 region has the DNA TGTGCCAGTAGTCCTGACAGGCCCTCGGGCACCGGGGAGCTGTTTTTT. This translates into CASSPDRPSGTGELFF.

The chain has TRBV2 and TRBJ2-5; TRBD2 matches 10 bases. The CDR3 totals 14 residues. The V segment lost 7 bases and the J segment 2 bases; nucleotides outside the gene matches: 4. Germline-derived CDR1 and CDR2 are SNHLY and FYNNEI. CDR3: CASNGLAAQETQYF. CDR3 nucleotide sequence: TGTGCCAGCAATGGACTAGCGGCGCAAGAGACCCAGTACTTC.

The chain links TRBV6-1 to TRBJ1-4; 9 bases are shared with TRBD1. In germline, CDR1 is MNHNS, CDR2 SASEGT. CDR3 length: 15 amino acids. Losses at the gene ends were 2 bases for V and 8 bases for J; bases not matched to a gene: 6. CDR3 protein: CASSERTGVGEKLFF. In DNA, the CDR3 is TGTGCCAGCAGTGAAAGGACAGGGGTCGGCGAAAAACTGTTTTTT.

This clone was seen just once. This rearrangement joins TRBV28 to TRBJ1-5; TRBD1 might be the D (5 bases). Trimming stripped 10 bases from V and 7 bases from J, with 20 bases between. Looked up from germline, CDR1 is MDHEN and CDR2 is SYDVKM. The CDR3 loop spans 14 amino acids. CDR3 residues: CATTQGIRRQPQHF. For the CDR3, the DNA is TGTGCCACCACTCAGGGTATACGTAGACAGCCCCAGCATTTT. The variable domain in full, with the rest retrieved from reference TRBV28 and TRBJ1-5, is DVKVTQSSRYLVKRTGEKVFLECVQDMDHENMFWYRQDPGLGLRLIYFSYDVKMKEKGDIPEGYSVSREKKERFSLILESASTNQTSMYLCATTQGIRRQPQHFGDGTRLSIL.